This entry concerns a single TCR beta chain. Its antigen is unidentified. This specimen belongs to a study of cytomegalovirus exposure and HLA in healthy donors. Separate from the roughly 700-subject first cohort was the roughly 130-subject validation cohort, to which the donors belonged. Points from the study as a whole: The TCR clusters that emerged in the first cohort tended, a later analysis found, to co-occur in the 120 validation repertoires. The investigators catalogued 150 to 200 TCR beta chains as cytomegalovirus-associated.

Trimming pared 3 bases from V and 9 bases from J, leaving 15 bases between. The CDR3 length is 14 residues. The germline gives CDR1 MNHNS, CDR2 SASEGT. The data were produced by immunoSEQ multiplex PCR, yet TCRdb's version contains in-frame clones alone and is incomplete. The sample yields roughly 50,000 clones, 75% to 95% seen once. The TCR was taken from a man aged 18 to 30 in good health and CMV-seronegative. This chain uses TRBV6-1 with TRBJ1-5, with D hard to call. Specimen: PBMCs. The CDR3 coding sequence is TGTGCCAGCAGTGAGGAGGCCTATCTACCGCCCCAGCATTTT. Translated, it gives CASSEEAYLPPQHF.